The 9 T cell receptor beta chains reported below all come from one sample, sequenced in a study of T-cell memory formation after mild COVID-19 listed by TCRdb under 2021. Receptor libraries were prepared by 5' RACE. For sequencing, an Illumina NovaSeq 6000 was employed. TCRdb ran its own pipeline on the public reads, namely fastp trimming at Q25 and MiXCR clone calling, and kept in-frame beta chains. A single entry per CDR3 protein holds the most common genes and DNA from its merged rows. Counted in this sample were about 190,000 distinct CDR3 sequences; about 17% of them appeared once. The ten most abundant clones make up 2.4% of the sample. Sequencing was carried out using PBMCs or a T cell subset sorted from them (not recorded which). Source of these receptors: an adult woman who had mild COVID-19 (a few samples of this study predate the infection). The sample titles of this study are shuffled in the database, so cell type and time point are left out; the donor was told from shared clones.

A few counts support this clonotype. The chain employs TRBV15 and TRBJ2-5; D gene ambiguous. Trimming cost V 0 bases and J 0 bases, with 5 bases left between them. The length of the CDR3 is 14 residues. The V gene's germline CDR1 is LNHNV and CDR2 YYDKDF (reference sequence). CDR3 DNA sequence: TGTGCCACCAGCAGAGATAAGTACCAAGAGACCCAGTACTTC. It specifies CATSRDKYQETQYF. Looking up the rest from reference TRBV15 and TRBJ2-5 gives the full variable domain: DAMVIQNPRYQVTQFGKPVTLSCSQTLNHNVMYWYQQKSSQAPKLLFHYYDKDFNNEADTPDNFQSRRPNTSFCFLDIRSPGLGDTAMYLCATSRDKYQETQYFGPGTRLLVL.

This clonotype has a handful of counts. This chain links TRBV20-1 with TRBJ1-2, with D tentatively TRBD1 (6 bases). Trimming pared 4 bases from V and 7 bases from J, leaving 16 bases between. CDR3 length: 13 amino acids. Germline V lookup: CDR1 DFQATT, CDR2 SNEGSKA (reference sequence). Here the CDR3 reads CSATYHSGAGYTF. CDR3 coding DNA: TGCAGTGCTACATATCACTCAGGGGCTGGCTACACCTTC.

This sequence joins TRBV5-1 and TRBJ2-2; 8 nucleotides line up with TRBD1. Per germline, CDR1 SGHRS and CDR2 YFSETQ. Unmatched junction bases numbered 4, after V lost 3 bases and J lost 3 bases. The CDR3 has 15 amino acids. CDR3 bases: TGCGCCAGCAGCTACACAGGGGGGCACACCGGGGAGCTGTTTTTT. Amino acids: CASSYTGGHTGELFF. Full variable domain (rest looked up from reference TRBV5-1 and TRBJ2-2): KAGVTQTPRYLIKTRGQQVTLSCSPISGHRSVSWYQQTPGQGLQFLFEYFSETQRNKGNFPGRFSGRQFSNSRSEMNVSTLELGDSALYLCASSYTGGHTGELFFGEGSRLTVL.

The V and J genes are TRBV7-3 and TRBJ2-1, with 11 bases matching TRBD2. The CDR3 totals 16 residues. V trimming: 5 bases; J trimming: 2 bases; junction bases outside the gene matches: 5. The germline V gene encodes CDR1 SGHTA and CDR2 FQGTGA. For the CDR3, the DNA is TGTGCCAGCAGCCCCCTAGCGGGGGGAACCTACAATGAGCAGTTCTTC. Translation: CASSPLAGGTYNEQFF.

This clonotype was recorded at least ten times. This chain's CDR3 is CASSYSDRVSEQYF. CDR3 sequence (DNA): TGTGCCAGCAGTTACTCGGACAGGGTGAGCGAGCAGTACTTC. The chain recombines TRBV6-2 or TRBV6-3 with TRBJ2-7, with 8 bases identical to TRBD1. This CDR3 region has 14 residues. The ends lost 0 bases at V and 6 bases at J; junction bases unmatched: 4. CDR1 MNHEY and CDR2 SVGEGT come from the germline V gene.

The sample holds a few counts of this clonotype. The CDR3 here is CASSFFQENYGYTF. The CDR3 DNA reads as TGTGCCAGCAGCTTTTTCCAGGAGAACTATGGCTACACCTTC. This rearrangement joins TRBV7-9 to TRBJ1-2; the D is unclear. The ends were cut back, 3 bases at V and 2 bases at J, with 10 bases in the middle. The CDR3 is made up of 14 amino acids. Germline lookup yields CDR1 SEHNR and CDR2 FQNEAQ (reference sequence).

This clonotype was seen a few times. The chain combines TRBV12-3 or TRBV12-4 with TRBJ2-7; D ambiguous. The germline V and J ends were trimmed by 4 bases and 2 bases, with 12 bases remaining between them. The CDR3 covers 14 residues. The CDR3: CASSSGHPTYEQYF. Written as DNA, the CDR3 is TGTGCCAGCAGTTCGGGCCACCCAACCTACGAGCAGTACTTC.

This chain joins TRBV6-2 or TRBV6-3 and TRBJ2-4, with D perhaps being TRBD1 or TRBD2 (5 bases each). The CDR3 totals 14 residues. Between the trimmed V and J ends, which lost 3 bases and 7 bases, there was a span of 13 bases. The germline V gene encodes CDR1 MNHEY and CDR2 SVGEGT. Here the CDR3 DNA reads TGTGCCAGCAGTTATAGGCAGGGAGAGAACATTCAGTACTTC. Amino acids: CASSYRQGENIQYF.

This clonotype was seen only a few times. V usage is TRBV12-3 or TRBV12-4 and J usage is TRBJ2-3; no clear D. There are 13 residues in the CDR3. Deletions cut 8 bases from V and 1 base from J, with 10 bases between. CDR3 nucleotides: TGTGCCAGCCAAGGTAGTGGCACAGATACGCAGTATTTT. This translates into CASQGSGTDTQYF.